The rows below give T cell receptor beta chains drawn from one sample of a study of blood T cell repertoires in COVID-19. Clones were sequenced by immunoSEQ multiplex PCR, and TCRdb holds only the in-frame ones, with some missing. The table has roughly 130,000 clones, about four fifths seen once. The material sequenced was peripheral blood. The source of these receptors is a woman older than 75 with acute or convalescent COVID-19. CDR3s include the opening cysteine and the closing phenylalanine or tryptophan. The D gene is left open where the match is weak. The size entry is marked missing in some rows and otherwise reads once, few, many or a size class.

d_gene	v_gene	abundance	j_gene	CDR3nt	CDR3aa
.	TRBV19	once	TRBJ1-2	TGTGCCAGTAGTCCCGCGTCAGGCCCGGGAGGCTACACCTTC	CASSPASGPGGYTF
TRBD2	TRBV20-1	.	TRBJ2-7	TGCAGTGCTAGTTCCGGGGGGGGCCTCTTGGAGCAGTACTTC	CSASSGGGLLEQYF
.	TRBV7-8	.	TRBJ2-5	TGTGCCAGCAGCCTATGGGCGCAAGAGACCCAGTACTTC	CASSLWAQETQYF
.	TRBV7-2	.	TRBJ2-2	TGTGCCAGCAGCCTACAGGGTCGGTCGAACACCGGGGAGCTGTTTTTT	CASSLQGRSNTGELFF
TRBD1	TRBV2	.	TRBJ1-1	TGTGCCAGCACAGGGGGCCACCTTTTGAACACTGAAGCTTTCTTT	CASTGGHLLNTEAFF
.	TRBV5-1	.	TRBJ1-1	TGCGCCAGCAGCCTATCCAACTCGGGGGGGACTGAAGCTTTCTTT	CASSLSNSGGTEAFF
.	TRBV6-6	.	TRBJ1-5	TGTGCCAGCATCGTCGACGGCGGTCGTAATCAGCCCCAGCATTTT	CASIVDGGRNQPQHF
.	TRBV19	once	TRBJ1-5	TGTGCCAGTACCCATTCGGGGGGGCTGAGCAATCAGCCCCAGCATTTT	CASTHSGGLSNQPQHF
.	TRBV6-5	.	TRBJ2-1	TGTGCCAGCAGTCCCCGAGTCGATGAGCAGTTCTTC	CASSPRVDEQFF
.	TRBV5-1	.	TRBJ2-1	TGCGCCAGCAGCTTGGACCCAGGGCCTAGCTCCTACAATGAGCAGTTCTTC	CASSLDPGPSSYNEQFF
.	TRBV18	.	TRBJ1-3	TGTGCCAGCTCACGGGGGCAAGGTGGAAACACCATATATTTT	CASSRGQGGNTIYF
.	TRBV6-6	.	TRBJ1-2	TGTGCCAGCAGTTACTCGAACGGGGGTGGCTATGGCTACACCTTC	CASSYSNGGGYGYTF
.	TRBV11-3	.	TRBJ1-6	TGTGCCAGCAGCTTCCACAGTGAAGTACCCTATAATTCACCCCTCCACTTT	CASSFHSEVPYNSPLHF
TRBD1	TRBV4-1	.	TRBJ2-7	TGCGCCAGCAGCCAACCGACAGGGGAGAGCTACGAGCAGTACTTC	CASSQPTGESYEQYF
TRBD1	TRBV4-1	.	TRBJ1-2	TGCGCCAGCAGCCAACCAGGACAGGGTGGGAGGTATGGCTACACCTTC	CASSQPGQGGRYGYTF
TRBD1	TRBV7-2	.	TRBJ1-2	TGTGCCAGCAGCTCCAGGGGGTCGGAGGGCTACACCTTC	CASSSRGSEGYTF
.	TRBV14	.	TRBJ1-6	TGTGCCAGCAGCCCCCTACAGGGAACCTCCTATAATTCACCCCTCCACTTT	CASSPLQGTSYNSPLHF
.	TRBV7-9	.	TRBJ2-1	TGTGCCAGCAGCCCCCCGTGGAGGTCACGCTCCTACAATGAGCAGTTCTTC	CASSPPWRSRSYNEQFF
TRBD1	TRBV9	few	TRBJ2-7	TGTGCCAGCAGCCCTAGGGACAGGGGAGTGGAGCAGTACTTC	CASSPRDRGVEQYF
.	TRBV14	.	TRBJ1-2	TGTGCCAGCAGCCTGAATCGCGCTGGCTACACCTTC	CASSLNRAGYTF
TRBD1	TRBV5-4	.	TRBJ1-2	TGTGCCAGCAGCTTGAATCGGGACAGGGTTAACTATGGCTACACCTTC	CASSLNRDRVNYGYTF
TRBD1	TRBV18	.	TRBJ1-4	TGTGCCAGCTCACCGACAGGGGTTTTTAATGAAAAACTGTTTTTT	CASSPTGVFNEKLFF
TRBD1	TRBV2	.	TRBJ2-3	TGTGCCAGCTCGGGACAGTATACGCAGTATTTT	CASSGQYTQYF
.	TRBV6-2/TRBV6-3	.	TRBJ1-6	TGTGCCAGCAGCCGCGGCCCGGGTCGGGGGAATCCACCCCTCCACTTT	CASSRGPGRGNPPLHF
TRBD1	TRBV3-1/TRBV3-2	.	TRBJ1-3	TGTGCCAGCAGCCTAGAGGGGGCCCACTCTGGAAACACCATATATTTT	CASSLEGAHSGNTIYF
TRBD1	TRBV3-1/TRBV3-2	.	TRBJ1-3	TGTGCCAGCAGCCAATGGACAGGGGCTGGAAACACCATATATTTT	CASSQWTGAGNTIYF
.	TRBV5-6	.	TRBJ1-1	TGTGCCAGCAGCCTAACGGTTACTGGTGAAGCTTTCTTT	CASSLTVTGEAFF
.	TRBV9	.	TRBJ2-3	TGTGCCAGCAGCCCACGGGTACGGGATACGCAGTATTTT	CASSPRVRDTQYF
TRBD2	TRBV7-3	.	TRBJ2-5	TGTGCCAGCAGCTTAAATAGCGGGCAAGAGACCCAGTACTTC	CASSLNSGQETQYF
TRBD1	TRBV19	.	TRBJ1-5	TGTGCCAGTAGTGCCGACAGGGCCGGAATATTGCCCCAGCATTTT	CASSADRAGILPQHF
.	TRBV7-2	.	TRBJ1-1	TGTGCCAGCAGCTTATGGGGCGCCAATGAAGCTTTCTTT	CASSLWGANEAFF
TRBD1	TRBV5-6	.	TRBJ2-1	TGTGCCAGCAGCTTGGTTGGGACAGGGGGCGAGCAGTTCTTC	CASSLVGTGGEQFF
.	TRBV7-2	few	TRBJ1-5	TGTGCCAGCAGCTTAGAGCAGGGCCTCAATCAGCCCCAGCATTTT	CASSLEQGLNQPQHF
.	TRBV5-4	.	TRBJ2-5	TGTGCCAGCAGTCCCGGCCTAGATGTACCGGAGACCCAGTACTTC	CASSPGLDVPETQYF
.	TRBV18	.	TRBJ1-4	TGTGCCAGCTCACCATCTTTCGCAACTAATGAAAAACTGTTTTTT	CASSPSFATNEKLFF
TRBD1	TRBV5-1	.	TRBJ1-6	TGCGCCAGCAGCAGCGGGGGAGGGGGCGATGGGAATTCACCCCTCCACTTT	CASSSGGGGDGNSPLHF
.	TRBV7-8	.	TRBJ2-6	TGTGCCAGCAGCCTTTACAGGGCGCCTGGGGCCAACGTCCTGACTTTC	CASSLYRAPGANVLTF
TRBD1	TRBV6-2/TRBV6-3	.	TRBJ2-3	TGTGCCAGCACCCCCGACAGGGGGCATATTACGCAGTATTTT	CASTPDRGHITQYF
.	TRBV27	.	TRBJ1-4	TGTGCCAGCAGTGGCAGGGCCTTCAGCGGGACTAATGAAAAACTGTTTTTT	CASSGRAFSGTNEKLFF
TRBD2	TRBV11-2	once	TRBJ2-3	TGTGCCAGCAGCTTAGCCCTAGCGGGGGAGTATACGCAGTATTTT	CASSLALAGEYTQYF
TRBD2	TRBV6-4	.	TRBJ2-2	TGTGCCAGCAGTGACCTCCCGGGAGGCACCGGGGAGCTGTTTTTT	CASSDLPGGTGELFF
.	TRBV27	.	TRBJ1-2	TGTGCCAGCAGTTGGGGCAGAGCTAACTATGGCTACACCTTC	CASSWGRANYGYTF
TRBD1	TRBV10-3	.	TRBJ1-2	TGTGCCATCAGTGAAGTAGGACAGGGGGACTATGGCTACACCTTC	CAISEVGQGDYGYTF
.	TRBV5-1	few	TRBJ2-1	TGCGCCAGCAGTTCCCAGGGGACGAGCTCCTACAATGAGCAGTTCTTC	CASSSQGTSSYNEQFF
TRBD1	TRBV18	.	TRBJ2-5	TGTGCCAGCTCACCGACAGGGATTGAGACCCAGTACTTC	CASSPTGIETQYF
TRBD1	TRBV6-2/TRBV6-3	.	TRBJ1-6	TGTGCCAGCAGTACAACAGGGGCTGGGTCAATTCGTGTCAATTCACCCCTCCACTTT	CASSTTGAGSIRVNSPLHF
TRBD1	TRBV6-2/TRBV6-3	.	TRBJ2-7	TGTGCCAGCAGCCTGGACAGGGGGCGCATCTACGAGCAGTACTTC	CASSLDRGRIYEQYF
.	TRBV18	.	TRBJ2-3	TGTGCCAGCTCACCATTGGGAGCAGTTTCCCGTCTCGGAGATACGCAGTATTTT	CASSPLGAVSRLGDTQYF
.	TRBV18	few	TRBJ1-1	TGTGCCAGCTCACCGGGCAGAAACACTGAAGCTTTCTTT	CASSPGRNTEAFF
.	TRBV24-1	.	TRBJ1-6	TGTGCCACCAGTGACCGCAGGGATTCACCCCTCCACTTT	CATSDRRDSPLHF
TRBD1	TRBV27	few	TRBJ1-2	TGTGCCAGCAGTTTATCTGGACAGGGAGGGCGGTACACCTTC	CASSLSGQGGRYTF
.	TRBV2	.	TRBJ2-1	TGTGCCAGCACCCGGGACTTCGACAGCTCCTACAATGAGCAGTTCTTC	CASTRDFDSSYNEQFF